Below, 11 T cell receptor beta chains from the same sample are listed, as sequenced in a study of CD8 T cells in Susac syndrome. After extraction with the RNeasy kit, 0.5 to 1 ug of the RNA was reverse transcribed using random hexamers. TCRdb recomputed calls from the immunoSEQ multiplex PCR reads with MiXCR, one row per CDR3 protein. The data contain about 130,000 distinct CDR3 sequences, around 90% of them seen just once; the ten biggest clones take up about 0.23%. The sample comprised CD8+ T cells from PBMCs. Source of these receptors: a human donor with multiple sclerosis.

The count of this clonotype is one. For the CDR3, the DNA is TGTGCCAGCAGTCCCATTCCCCGGGGGGGAGCTGAAGCTTTCTTT. It translates to CASSPIPRGGAEAFF. This chain uses TRBV27 with TRBJ1-1; D is possibly TRBD1 (5 bases). The germline CDR1 and CDR2 sequences are MNHEY and SMNVEV (reference sequence). Trimming stripped 5 bases from V and 6 bases from J, with 19 bases between. The CDR3 is made up of 15 amino acids.

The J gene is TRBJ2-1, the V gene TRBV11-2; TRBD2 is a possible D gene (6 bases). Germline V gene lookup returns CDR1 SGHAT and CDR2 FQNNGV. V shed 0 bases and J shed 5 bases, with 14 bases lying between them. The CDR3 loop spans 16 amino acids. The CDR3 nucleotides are TGTGCCAGCAGCTTAGATTTTGTCGGCGGGGACAATGAGCAGTTCTTC. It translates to CASSLDFVGGDNEQFF.

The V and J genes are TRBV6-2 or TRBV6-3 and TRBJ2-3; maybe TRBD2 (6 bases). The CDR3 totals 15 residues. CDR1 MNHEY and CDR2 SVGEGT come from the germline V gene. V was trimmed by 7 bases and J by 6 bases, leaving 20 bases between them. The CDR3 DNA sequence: TGTGCCAGCACCGAATTGGACGCGGAGGGGGATACGCAGTATTTT. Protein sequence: CASTELDAEGDTQYF.

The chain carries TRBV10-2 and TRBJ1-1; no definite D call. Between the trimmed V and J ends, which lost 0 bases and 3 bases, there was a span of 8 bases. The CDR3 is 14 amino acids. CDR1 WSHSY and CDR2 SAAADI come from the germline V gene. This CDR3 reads CASSESRADTEAFF. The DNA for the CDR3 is TGCGCCAGCAGTGAGTCGAGGGCAGACACTGAAGCTTTCTTT.

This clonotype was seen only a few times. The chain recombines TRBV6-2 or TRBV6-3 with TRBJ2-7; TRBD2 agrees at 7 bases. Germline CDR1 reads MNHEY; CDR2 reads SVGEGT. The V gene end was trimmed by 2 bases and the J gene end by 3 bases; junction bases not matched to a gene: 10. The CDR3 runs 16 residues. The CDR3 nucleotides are TGTGCCAGCAGTTACCCTGCAGCTAGCGGAAACTACGAGCAGTACTTC. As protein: CASSYPAASGNYEQYF.

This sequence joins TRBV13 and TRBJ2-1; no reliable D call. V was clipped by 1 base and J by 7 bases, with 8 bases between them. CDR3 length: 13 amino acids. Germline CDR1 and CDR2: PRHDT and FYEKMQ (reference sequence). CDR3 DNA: TGTGCCAGCAGCTTAGAGGGCGATAATGAGCAGTTCTTC. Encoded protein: CASSLEGDNEQFF.

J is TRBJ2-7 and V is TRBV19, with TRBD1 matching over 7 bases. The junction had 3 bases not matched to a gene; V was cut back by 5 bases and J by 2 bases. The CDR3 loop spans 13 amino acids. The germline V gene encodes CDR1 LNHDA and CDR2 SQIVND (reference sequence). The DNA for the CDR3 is TGTGCCAGTAGTGAGGGACAGACCTACGAGCAGTACTTC. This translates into CASSEGQTYEQYF.

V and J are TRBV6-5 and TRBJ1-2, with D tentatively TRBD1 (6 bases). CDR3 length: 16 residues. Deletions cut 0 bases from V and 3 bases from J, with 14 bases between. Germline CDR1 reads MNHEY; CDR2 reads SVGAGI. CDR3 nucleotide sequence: TGTGCCAGCAGTTACTCAGAATCGAGGGGGGACTATGGCTACACCTTC. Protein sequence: CASSYSESRGDYGYTF.

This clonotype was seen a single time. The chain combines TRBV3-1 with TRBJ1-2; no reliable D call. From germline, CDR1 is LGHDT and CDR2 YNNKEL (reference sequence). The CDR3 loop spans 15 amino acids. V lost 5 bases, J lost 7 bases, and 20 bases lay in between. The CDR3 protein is CASSSPPLGLTGYTF. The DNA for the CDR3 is TGTGCCAGCAGCTCACCCCCATTGGGCCTAACTGGCTACACCTTC.

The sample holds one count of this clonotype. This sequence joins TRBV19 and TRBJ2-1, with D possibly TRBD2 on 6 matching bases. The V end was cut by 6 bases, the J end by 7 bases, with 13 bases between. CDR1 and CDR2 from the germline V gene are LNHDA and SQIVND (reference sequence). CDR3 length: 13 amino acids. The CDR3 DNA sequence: TGTGCCAGTAGCCCTCAAGGGACTAATGAGCAGTTCTTC. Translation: CASSPQGTNEQFF.

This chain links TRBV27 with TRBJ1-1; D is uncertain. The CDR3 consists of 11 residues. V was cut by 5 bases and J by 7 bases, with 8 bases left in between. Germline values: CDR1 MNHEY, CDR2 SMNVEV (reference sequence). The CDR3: CASSNGVEAFF. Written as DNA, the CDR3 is TGTGCCAGCAGTAATGGGGTTGAAGCTTTCTTT.